This T cell receptor (beta chain) was recovered during a study of T cell responses to AZD1222 COVID-19 vaccine. Study-level points and caveats: Most donors were white British, females outnumbered males, and clonal diversity was possibly underestimated.

A remark on this clone: The target antigen is unknown.

Assay: immunoSEQ multiplex PCR; the TCRdb copy retains only in-frame clones and omits some. There are 90,000 to 150,000 clones in the sample; around 85% occur only once, and about 8.6% lies in the top ten. Trimming stripped 2 bases from V and 7 bases from J, with 15 bases between. Germline CDR1 MNHNS, CDR2 SASEGT. The CDR3 consists of 16 residues. This chain joins TRBV6-1 and TRBJ1-6, with D possibly TRBD1 on 6 matching bases. The source material was peripheral blood, sampled on day 0 of AZD1222 vaccination. The source is an adult in good health. The CDR3 coding sequence is TGTGCCAGCAGTGAACCTCCCGCAGGGGACAATTCACCCCTCCACTTT. Protein product: CASSEPPAGDNSPLHF.